These 23 T cell receptor beta chains were all obtained from the same sample, sequenced in a study of regulatory T cells. Whole-study results and caveats: In CD3G-deficient patients, conventional CD4+ T cells were enriched for hydrophobic CDR3 residues at positions 6 and 7.

The PCR used 52 TRBV and 13 TRBJ primers. TCRdb's copy holds only in-frame clones and misses some; the assay was immunoSEQ multiplex PCR. The data show tens of thousands of clones, 89% seen once. These receptors lack a known antigen. The sequenced material came from conventional CD4+ T cells sorted from blood. These receptors originate from a person aged 18-29 years with CD3G deficiency.

The chain couples TRBV13 to TRBJ2-2; D is possibly TRBD1 (6 bases). Germline V lookup: CDR1 PRHDT, CDR2 FYEKMQ (reference sequence). Deletions cut 2 bases from V and 5 bases from J, with 9 bases between. CDR3 length equals 14 residues. The CDR3, as DNA: TGTGCCAGCAGCTTAAAAGGGGGAACCGGGGAGCTGTTTTTT. Its translation: CASSLKGGTGELFF.

V usage is TRBV28 and J usage is TRBJ2-2, with D possibly matching TRBD2 (6 bases). V was clipped by 6 bases and J by 4 bases, with 15 bases between them. CDR1 is MDHEN and CDR2 is SYDVKM in the germline V gene. CDR3 length: 15 residues. The DNA for the CDR3 is TGTGCCAGCAGGGGGGGTGGAGCAGGCACCGGGGAGCTGTTTTTT. The encoded protein is CASRGGGAGTGELFF. The whole variable domain, filled in from reference TRBV28 and TRBJ2-2, reads DVKVTQSSRYLVKRTGEKVFLECVQDMDHENMFWYRQDPGLGLRLIYFSYDVKMKEKGDIPEGYSVSREKKERFSLILESASTNQTSMYLCASRGGGAGTGELFFGEGSRLTVL.

This chain connects TRBV7-9 to TRBJ2-1; TRBD2 aligns across 10 bases. Germline V CDR1 and CDR2: SEHNR, FQNEAQ (reference sequence). Losses at the gene ends were 0 bases for V and 9 bases for J; bases not matched to a gene: 8. This CDR3 has 16 amino acids. The CDR3 DNA reads TGTGCCAGCAGCTTAGCCAGCGGGAGGGCCGGAGGTGAGCAGTTCTTC. This translates into CASSLASGRAGGEQFF. Full variable domain (remainder filled in from reference TRBV7-9 and TRBJ2-1): DTGVSQNPRHKITKRGQNVTFRCDPISEHNRLYWYRQTLGQGPEFLTYFQNEAQLEKSRLLSDRFSAERPKGSFSTLEIQRTEQGDSAMYLCASSLASGRAGGEQFFGPGTRLTVL.

This chain joins TRBV6-1 and TRBJ2-7; D not resolved. The CDR3 runs 13 residues. Trimming shortened V by 2 bases and J by 9 bases, and 14 bases separated the two germline ends. CDR1 and CDR2 from the germline V gene are MNHNS and SASEGT. CDR3 loop: CASSEIGFKGQYF. CDR3 nucleotide sequence: TGTGCCAGCAGTGAAATTGGGTTTAAGGGGCAGTACTTC.

J is TRBJ2-7 and V is TRBV6-1; D call uncertain. Germline V gene lookup returns CDR1 MNHNS and CDR2 SASEGT. V was clipped by 1 base and J by 2 bases, with 12 bases between them. The CDR3 is 15 residues long. The CDR3 DNA reads as TGTGCCAGCAGTGAAGACCCAACCGGCACCTACGAGCAGTACTTC. Encoded protein: CASSEDPTGTYEQYF.

The V call is TRBV18, the J call TRBJ2-5; D not certain. The V and J ends lost 6 bases and 3 bases respectively, with 11 bases between them. Germline CDR1 KGHSH, CDR2 LQKENI. The CDR3 spans 13 residues. The CDR3 region has the DNA TGTGCCAGCTCCTCTACCTGGAAAGAGACCCAGTACTTC. Amino acids: CASSSTWKETQYF.

The chain has TRBV5-1 and TRBJ2-1; 7 bases map to TRBD2. J lost 7 bases, V lost 1 base, and 5 bases had no gene match. Germline CDR1 reads SGHRS; CDR2 reads YFSETQ. This CDR3 is 14 amino acids long. The CDR3 region is CASSLSAGVNEQFF. CDR3 DNA: TGCGCCAGCAGCTTGTCTGCGGGAGTAAATGAGCAGTTCTTC.

The rearrangement joins TRBV5-1 to TRBJ1-4; 10 nucleotides line up with TRBD1. In germline, CDR1 is SGHRS, CDR2 YFSETQ. This CDR3 has 14 residues. J gave up 5 bases and V 4 bases, and 2 bases lay outside the gene matches. CDR3: CASSRTGGNEKLFF. CDR3 nucleotides: TGCGCCAGCAGCAGGACAGGGGGGAATGAAAAACTGTTTTTT. The variable domain in full, completed from reference TRBV5-1 and TRBJ1-4, reads KAGVTQTPRYLIKTRGQQVTLSCSPISGHRSVSWYQQTPGQGLQFLFEYFSETQRNKGNFPGRFSGRQFSNSRSEMNVSTLELGDSALYLCASSRTGGNEKLFFGSGTQLSVL.

V and J are TRBV6-6 and TRBJ1-1, with unresolved D. This CDR3 has 14 amino acids. CDR1 and CDR2 (germline): MNHNY, SVGAGI (reference sequence). V lost 0 bases and J 6 bases, leaving 11 bases between the germline ends. CDR3 sequence: CASSYSSGRPEAFF. Here the CDR3 DNA reads TGTGCCAGCAGTTACTCCTCGGGTCGTCCTGAAGCTTTCTTT.

The genes are TRBV28 and TRBJ2-3; D possibly matches TRBD1 or TRBD2 (6 bases each). CDR1 and CDR2 (germline): MDHEN, SYDVKM. The CDR3 has 13 residues. The V end lost 10 bases, the J end lost 4 bases, and 15 bases lay between the germline ends. CDR3 DNA: TGTGCCACCGGGCCGGGGGCCCCAGATACGCAGTATTTT. It encodes CATGPGAPDTQYF.

The chain has TRBV11-2 and TRBJ2-7; D unresolved. CDR3 size: 13 residues. V lost 5 bases, J lost 2 bases, and 10 bases lay in between. From germline, CDR1 is SGHAT and CDR2 FQNNGV. The CDR3 DNA follows: TGTGCCAGCAGCCATGAGTTCGCCTACGAGCAGTACTTC. This gives the protein CASSHEFAYEQYF.

The CDR3 region is CASSSYGILAEQYF. CDR3 in DNA: TGTGCCAGCAGTTCCTACGGTATCTTGGCCGAGCAGTACTTC. The J gene is TRBJ2-7, the V gene TRBV28; D not resolved. V was clipped by 4 bases and J by 6 bases, with 16 bases between them. The length of the CDR3 is 14 residues. CDR1 is MDHEN, CDR2 SYDVKM, per germline.

The chain employs TRBV6-6 and TRBJ2-2; 7 positions match TRBD1. Germline V gene data show CDR1 as MNHNY and CDR2 as SVGAGI (reference sequence). This CDR3 contains 16 residues. J gave up 2 bases and V 2 bases, and 5 bases lay outside the gene matches. Written as DNA, the CDR3 is TGTGCCAGCAGTTACCGAGGGGACAGAAACACCGGGGAGCTGTTTTTT. Its translation is CASSYRGDRNTGELFF.

Notes on this clone: The same CDR3 is also encoded by other DNA sequences in this sample. This chain connects TRBV5-1 to TRBJ2-5; tentatively, D is TRBD1 or TRBD2 (5 bases each). Germline CDR1 is SGHRS and CDR2 is YFSETQ. The CDR3 consists of 13 residues. V gave up 0 bases and J gave up 5 bases, with 8 bases separating them. CDR3 loop: CASSLARGETQYF. The CDR3 coding sequence is TGCGCCAGCAGCTTGGCTCGGGGCGAGACCCAGTACTTC.

This clone was seen only once. V gene TRBV6-1 combines with J gene TRBJ1-2, with D tentatively TRBD1 (5 bases). V gave up 4 bases and J gave up 4 bases, with 13 bases separating them. Germline V lookup: CDR1 MNHNS, CDR2 SASEGT. The CDR3 loop spans 14 amino acids. Written as DNA, the CDR3 is TGTGCCAGCAGTGCAGCATTTACAGGCTATGGCTACACCTTC. Translated: CASSAAFTGYGYTF.

The rearrangement uses TRBV7-2 and TRBJ1-1; no reliable D call. In germline, CDR1 is SGHTA, CDR2 FQGNSA. This CDR3 contains 14 residues. V gave up 1 base and J gave up 1 base, with 7 bases separating them. The CDR3 protein is CASSLGRRNTEAFF. CDR3 DNA sequence: TGTGCCAGCAGCTTAGGGAGGAGGAACACTGAAGCTTTCTTT.

The chain joins TRBV27 to TRBJ2-2, with D hard to call. The CDR3 runs 14 residues. Trimming pared 6 bases from V and 7 bases from J, leaving 15 bases between. CDR1 and CDR2 (germline): MNHEY, SMNVEV (reference sequence). The CDR3 loop is CASSPVRAGGELFF. For the CDR3, the DNA is TGTGCCAGCAGCCCAGTTCGAGCAGGCGGGGAGCTGTTTTTT.

The chain combines TRBV5-1 with TRBJ2-7; 7 positions agree with TRBD2. The CDR3 has 15 residues. V dropped 0 bases and J dropped 2; count of bases not matched to a gene: 5. The germline V gene encodes CDR1 SGHRS and CDR2 YFSETQ. The CDR3 DNA reads TGCGCCAGCAGCTTGGACCCAGCGGGAACCTACGAGCAGTACTTC. Translated: CASSLDPAGTYEQYF.

The chain recombines TRBV6-1 with TRBJ2-7; D may be TRBD1 (6 bases). V was cut by 3 bases and J by 6 bases, with 9 bases left in between. The V gene's germline CDR1 is MNHNS and CDR2 SASEGT. The CDR3 is made up of 12 amino acids. The CDR3 sequence: CASSENRAEQYF. CDR3 nucleotide sequence: TGTGCCAGCAGTGAGAACAGGGCCGAGCAGTACTTC.

V is TRBV28 and J is TRBJ1-6, with TRBD1 matching over 7 bases. Germline V gene data show CDR1 as MDHEN and CDR2 as SYDVKM. CDR3 size: 14 residues. V trimming: 4 bases; J trimming: 8 bases; junction bases outside the gene matches: 5. The CDR3 coding sequence is TGTGCCAGCAGTTCGGGACAGTGGGATTCACCCCTCCACTTT. This codes for CASSSGQWDSPLHF.

This clone has a single count. The chain combines TRBV19 with TRBJ2-3, with a tentative D call TRBD1 (6 bases). The V gene's germline CDR1 is LNHDA and CDR2 SQIVND (reference sequence). The V gene lost 5 bases and the J gene lost 1 base, with 19 bases spanning the gap. The CDR3 spans 17 residues. CDR3 loop: CASSRTAVGSGTDTQYF. In DNA form, the CDR3 reads TGTGCCAGTAGTCGGACAGCCGTTGGAAGTGGCACAGATACGCAGTATTTT.

In regard to this clone: The same CDR3 arises from other DNA sequences in this sample as well. The J gene is TRBJ1-1, the V gene TRBV5-1; D is perhaps TRBD1 (6 bases). V dropped 1 base and J dropped 0 bases, with 7 bases sitting between them. The length of the CDR3 is 14 residues. The germline gives CDR1 SGHRS, CDR2 YFSETQ. CDR3 bases: TGCGCCAGCAGCTTGACAGGGATGAACACTGAAGCTTTCTTT. Its protein is CASSLTGMNTEAFF.

This rearrangement joins TRBV28 to TRBJ1-5, with no clear D. This CDR3 comprises 15 residues. Trimming took 3 bases from V and 7 from J, leaving 16 bases between them. Looked up from germline, CDR1 is MDHEN and CDR2 is SYDVKM. The chain's CDR3 is CASSFPGRGPQPQHF. The DNA of the CDR3 is TGTGCCAGCAGTTTTCCTGGACGGGGTCCGCAGCCCCAGCATTTT.